These T cell receptor beta chains were read from a single sample in a study of T-cell reconstitution after alpha-beta-depleted transplantation in children. TCRdb reprocessed the PCR reads via MiXCR and lists one record per CDR3 protein. The data contain 200,000 or so distinct CDR3 sequences, 5% to 6.5% of them singletons. The source material was PBMCs, sampled before TCRalphabeta/CD19-depleted stem cell transplant. The receptors shown here come from a girl under two years old with combined immunodeficiency, due to receive a stem cell transplant. CDR3s include the opening cysteine and the closing phenylalanine or tryptophan. The D gene is left open where the match is weak. The size entry is marked missing in some rows and otherwise reads once, few, many or a size class.

>TRBJ2-5|many|.|TRBV29-1
CSVVRDQTGTQYF
TGCAGCGTCGTCCGGGACCAAACAGGGACCCAGTACTTC
>TRBJ2-7|many|TRBD1|TRBV28
CASSGRQGYYEQYF
TGTGCCAGCAGTGGGAGACAGGGATACTACGAGCAGTACTTC
>TRBJ2-5|.|TRBD1|TRBV5-1
CASSLAGQAETQYF
TGCGCCAGCAGCTTGGCGGGACAGGCGGAGACCCAGTACTTC
>TRBJ2-2|many|.|TRBV25-1
CASSVPGAVGELFF
TGTGCCAGCAGTGTGCCAGGGGCTGTCGGGGAGCTGTTTTTT
>TRBJ2-3|many|TRBD2|TRBV7-2
CASSLGFRREGSGGLSTDTQYF
TGTGCCAGCAGCTTAGGGTTTAGGCGGGAGGGTAGCGGGGGGCTTAGCACAGATACGCAGTATTTT
>TRBJ2-2|.|.|TRBV5-1
CASSSIEAGELFF
TGCGCCAGCAGCTCTATAGAGGCCGGGGAGCTGTTTTTT
>TRBJ1-3|many|.|TRBV3-1
CASSQDLGGNTIYF
TGTGCCAGCAGCCAAGATCTCGGGGGAAACACCATATATTTT
>TRBJ2-7|many|TRBD1|TRBV11-2
CASSAGTDLSSYEQYF
TGTGCCAGCAGCGCCGGGACAGATTTAAGCTCCTACGAGCAGTACTTC
>TRBJ2-5|many|.|TRBV13
CASSFGDSQETQYF
TGTGCCAGCAGCTTCGGCGACAGCCAAGAGACCCAGTACTTC
>TRBJ2-1|many|.|TRBV6-5
CASSYSNQQALYNEQFF
TGTGCCAGCAGTTACTCGAATCAACAGGCCCTATACAATGAGCAGTTCTTC
>TRBJ2-7|many|TRBD2|TRBV6-2/TRBV6-3
CASSYGAAGGIYEQYF
TGTGCCAGCAGTTACGGGGCGGCGGGAGGGATCTACGAGCAGTACTTC
>TRBJ2-7|few|TRBD1|TRBV6-1
CASSRGQGDYEQYF
TGTGCCAGCAGTAGGGGACAGGGAGACTACGAGCAGTACTTC
>TRBJ2-7|many|.|TRBV29-1
CSVEEFPGRGNYEQYF
TGCAGCGTTGAAGAATTTCCAGGTAGGGGGAACTACGAGCAGTACTTC
>TRBJ1-2|many|.|TRBV4-1
CASSQLRSFRDLNYGYTF
TGCGCCAGCAGCCAACTCCGCAGCTTCAGGGATCTAAACTATGGCTACACCTTC
>TRBJ2-5|many|.|TRBV27
CASSPRSIKETQYF
TGTGCCAGCAGCCCCCGGTCGATAAAAGAGACCCAGTACTTC
>TRBJ2-1|many|TRBD2|TRBV6-5
CASSYARTSVNEQFF
TGTGCCAGCAGTTACGCTAGGACTAGCGTCAATGAGCAGTTCTTC
>TRBJ2-6|few|.|TRBV6-5
CASSFRGARMLRANVLTF
TGTGCCAGCAGTTTCCGGGGGGCGCGAATGTTGAGGGCCAACGTCCTGACTTTC
>TRBJ2-3|many|TRBD2|TRBV4-3
CASSQDPGLAGDPTDTQYF
TGCGCCAGCAGCCAGGACCCGGGACTAGCGGGGGACCCCACAGATACGCAGTATTTT
>TRBJ2-2|many|TRBD2|TRBV4-1
CASSQPGVLAGRKAGELFF
TGCGCCAGCAGCCAACCAGGGGTACTAGCGGGGAGAAAGGCCGGGGAGCTGTTTTTT
>TRBJ1-2|many|.|TRBV9
CASSEDFRGFQYGYTF
TGTGCCAGCAGCGAGGATTTCCGCGGTTTTCAGTATGGCTACACCTTC
>TRBJ1-5|many|.|TRBV12-3/TRBV12-4
CASSGGLGNQPQHF
TGTGCCAGCAGTGGGGGTCTCGGCAATCAGCCCCAGCATTTT
>TRBJ2-1|many|TRBD1|TRBV18
CASSPGTDNEQFF
TGTGCCAGCTCACCGGGGACAGACAATGAGCAGTTCTTC
>TRBJ2-7|many|.|TRBV7-8
CASSLWVGTDEQYF
TGTGCCAGCAGCTTATGGGTTGGAACTGACGAGCAGTACTTC
>TRBJ2-2|many|TRBD2|TRBV6-5
CASSYSAIAGAASTGELFF
TGTGCCAGCAGTTACTCGGCCATAGCGGGAGCCGCGAGCACCGGGGAGCTGTTTTTT
>TRBJ2-1|many|TRBD2|TRBV5-5
CASSPRRAGGYNNEQFF
TGTGCCAGCAGTCCCCGGCGGGCGGGGGGCTATAACAATGAGCAGTTCTTC
>TRBJ2-7|many|TRBD2|TRBV28
CASTSLLAVGYEQYF
TGTGCCAGCACATCCCTACTAGCGGTCGGCTACGAGCAGTACTTC
>TRBJ2-7|many|TRBD2|TRBV4-2
CASSQDGLWAGGVYEQYF
TGTGCCAGCAGCCAAGATGGGTTATGGGCGGGGGGAGTGTACGAGCAGTACTTC
>TRBJ1-3|many|.|TRBV28
CASSLDSVRNTIYF
TGTGCCAGCAGTTTGGACAGCGTTAGAAACACCATATATTTT
>TRBJ2-7|many|.|TRBV3-1
CASSPAGREQYF
TGTGCCAGCAGCCCGGCTGGGCGCGAGCAGTACTTC
>TRBJ2-2|many|.|TRBV11-2
CASSLVLMGPPTPVGELFF
TGTGCCAGCAGCTTAGTTCTTATGGGACCCCCAACACCGGTCGGGGAGCTGTTTTTT
>TRBJ2-7|many|.|TRBV7-9
CASSLVITGTGPYEQYF
TGTGCCAGCAGCTTAGTTATCACGGGGACCGGCCCCTACGAGCAGTACTTC
>TRBJ2-2|many|TRBD1|TRBV28
CASSLLSLDRGNTGELFF
TGTGCCAGCAGTTTATTGTCCCTCGACAGGGGGAACACCGGGGAGCTGTTTTTT
>TRBJ2-7|.|TRBD1|TRBV4-1
CASSQDAGQGPRGQYF
TGCGCCAGCAGCCAAGATGCCGGACAGGGACCGAGAGGGCAGTACTTC
>TRBJ1-2|many|.|TRBV12-3/TRBV12-4
CASSLQGWGYGYTF
TGTGCCAGCAGTTTACAGGGTTGGGGCTATGGCTACACCTTC
>TRBJ2-7|many|.|TRBV9
CASSASGLTAYEQYF
TGTGCCAGCAGCGCCAGCGGTCTTACCGCCTACGAGCAGTACTTC
>TRBJ2-5|.|.|TRBV30
CAWSVRDSQYF
TGTGCCTGGAGTGTACGTGACAGTCAGTACTTC
>TRBJ2-1|many|.|TRBV6-2/TRBV6-3
CASSLLPGRDSEQFF
TGTGCCAGCAGCCTCCTTCCGGGACGCGATTCCGAGCAGTTCTTC